These 3 T cell receptor beta chains were all obtained from the same sample, sequenced in a study of blood T cell repertoires in COVID-19. The assay was immunoSEQ multiplex PCR, and TCRdb's table has in-frame clones only and misses some. The data hold 200,000 to 250,000 clones, with more than 70% observed a single time. Sequenced sample: peripheral blood. The receptors derive from a man over 45 with COVID-19, enrolled during active disease.

The chain is built from TRBV30 and TRBJ2-7, with D tentatively TRBD2 (6 bases). V lost 0 bases to trimming and J lost 3 bases, with 9 bases between them. The CDR3 loop spans 13 amino acids. The germline gives CDR1 GTSNPN, CDR2 SVGIG (reference sequence). CDR3 in amino acids: CAWSVAGYYEQYF. The CDR3 DNA is TGTGCCTGGAGTGTAGCGGGTTACTACGAGCAGTACTTC.

V gene TRBV6-5 combines with J gene TRBJ1-2; the D is unclear. CDR1 MNHEY and CDR2 SVGAGI come from the germline V gene. The ends were cut back, 0 bases at V and 8 bases at J, with 16 bases in the middle. There are 15 residues in the CDR3. The CDR3 is CASSYSIGGRKGYTF. For the CDR3, the DNA is TGTGCCAGCAGTTACTCGATCGGAGGCCGCAAGGGCTACACCTTC.

The chain has TRBV7-2 and TRBJ2-3; possibly TRBD2 for D (5 bases). This CDR3 has 15 residues. The V and J ends lost 5 bases and 2 bases respectively, with 14 bases between them. Germline lookup yields CDR1 SGHTA and CDR2 FQGNSA. The CDR3 sequence: CASSPRVGNTDTQYF. The DNA for the CDR3 is TGTGCCAGCAGCCCGAGGGTAGGGAACACAGATACGCAGTATTTT.